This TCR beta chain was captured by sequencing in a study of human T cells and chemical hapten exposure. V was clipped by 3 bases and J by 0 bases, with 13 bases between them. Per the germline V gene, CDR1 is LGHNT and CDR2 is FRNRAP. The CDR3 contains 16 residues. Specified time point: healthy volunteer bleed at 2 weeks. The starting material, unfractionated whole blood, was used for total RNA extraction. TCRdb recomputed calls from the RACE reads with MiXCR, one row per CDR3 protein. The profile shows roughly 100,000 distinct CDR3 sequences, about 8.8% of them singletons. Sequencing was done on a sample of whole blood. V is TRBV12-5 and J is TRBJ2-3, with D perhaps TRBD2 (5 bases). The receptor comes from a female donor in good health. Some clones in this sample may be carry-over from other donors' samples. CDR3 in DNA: TGTGCTAGTGGTTTTGGCGTGGGCGGGAGCACAGATACGCAGTATTTT. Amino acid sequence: CASGFGVGGSTDTQYF.